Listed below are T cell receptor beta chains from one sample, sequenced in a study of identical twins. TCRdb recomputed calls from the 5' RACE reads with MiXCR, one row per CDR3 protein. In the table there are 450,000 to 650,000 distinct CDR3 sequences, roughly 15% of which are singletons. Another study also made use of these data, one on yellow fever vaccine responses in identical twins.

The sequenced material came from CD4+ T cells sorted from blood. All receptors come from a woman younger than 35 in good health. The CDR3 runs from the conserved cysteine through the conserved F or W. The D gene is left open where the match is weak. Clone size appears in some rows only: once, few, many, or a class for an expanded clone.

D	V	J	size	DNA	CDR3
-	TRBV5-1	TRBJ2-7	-	TGCGCCAGCAGCTTGGTTCGGGGAGACTACGAGCAGTACTTC	CASSLVRGDYEQYF
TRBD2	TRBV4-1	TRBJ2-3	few	TGCGCCAGCACAGGGACTAGCGGATCAGATACGCAGTATTTT	CASTGTSGSDTQYF
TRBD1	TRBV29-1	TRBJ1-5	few	TGCAGCGTTGGGTCAGGGGGAGGTCAGCCCCAGCATTTT	CSVGSGGGQPQHF
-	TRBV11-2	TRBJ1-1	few	TGTGCCAGCAGCTTAATCTGGAACACTGAAGCTTTCTTT	CASSLIWNTEAFF
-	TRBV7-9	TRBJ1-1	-	TGTGCCAGCAGCCCGGCCCCGGGGCGCGGGACTGAAGCTTTCTTT	CASSPAPGRGTEAFF
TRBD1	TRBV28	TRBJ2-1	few	TGTGCCAGCAGTTTTGGACAGGGGTCTGAGCAGTTCTTC	CASSFGQGSEQFF
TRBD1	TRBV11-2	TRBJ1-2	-	TGTGCCAGCAGCTGGGGGACAGGGGGCGAGGGCTACACCTTC	CASSWGTGGEGYTF
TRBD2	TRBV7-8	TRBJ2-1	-	TGTGCCAGCAGCACGCAACCGGGACTAGCGGGGGGCCTATACAATGAGCAGTTCTTC	CASSTQPGLAGGLYNEQFF
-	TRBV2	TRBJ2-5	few	TGTGCCAGCAGTGGACCTGAAGAGACCCAGTACTTC	CASSGPEETQYF
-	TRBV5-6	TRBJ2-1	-	TGTGCCAGCAGCTCCCGGTGGAGTAGCACTGAGCAGTTCTTC	CASSSRWSSTEQFF
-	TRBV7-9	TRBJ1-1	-	TGTGCCAGCAGCTTAGGAACAAAGAACACTGAAGCTTTCTTT	CASSLGTKNTEAFF
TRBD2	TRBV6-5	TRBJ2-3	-	TGTGCCAGCAGTTACTCGAGTCGGGGGGGCACAGATACGCAGTATTTT	CASSYSSRGGTDTQYF
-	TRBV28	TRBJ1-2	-	TGTGCCAGCAGTTTATCTTCAGGGAACTATGGCTACACCTTC	CASSLSSGNYGYTF
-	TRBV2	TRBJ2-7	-	TGTGCCAGCAGCATTATGGGCCTCTACGAGCAGTACTTC	CASSIMGLYEQYF
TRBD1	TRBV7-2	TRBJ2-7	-	TGTGCCAGCAGCTTAGCGCATGGACAGGGTTACGAGCAGTACTTC	CASSLAHGQGYEQYF
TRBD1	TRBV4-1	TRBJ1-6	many	TGCGCCAGCAGCGACAGGGTTAATTCACCCCTCCACTTT	CASSDRVNSPLHF
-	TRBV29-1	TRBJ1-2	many	TGCAGCGGGGTTACAGGAAACTATGGCTACACCTTC	CSGVTGNYGYTF
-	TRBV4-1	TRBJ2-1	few	TGCGCCAGCAGCCAATATGCGGACTACCCCTCCTACAATGAGCAGTTCTTC	CASSQYADYPSYNEQFF
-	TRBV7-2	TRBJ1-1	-	TGTGCCAGCAGCTTTGTGGGTCGGCAGAACACTGAAGCTTTCTTT	CASSFVGRQNTEAFF
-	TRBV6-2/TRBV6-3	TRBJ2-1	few	TGTGCCAGCTCCGAACAGGGTTACGCCCCGTTCCGGTTCTTC	CASSEQGYAPFRFF
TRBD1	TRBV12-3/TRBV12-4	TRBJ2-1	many	TGTGCCAGCAGTAGACAGGGCAAGGACAATGAGCAGTTCTTC	CASSRQGKDNEQFF
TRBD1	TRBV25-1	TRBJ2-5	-	TGTGCCAGCAGTCCCCTGACAGGGCAAGAGACCCAGTACTTC	CASSPLTGQETQYF
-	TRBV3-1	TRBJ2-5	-	TGTGCCAGCAGCCAAGGGACGTCCGCAGCCCCGGCCCAGTACTTC	CASSQGTSAAPAQYF
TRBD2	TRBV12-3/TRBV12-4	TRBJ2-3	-	TGTGCCAGCAGGCCGACTAGCGGGAGGGCCCGGGGCACAGATACGCAGTATTTT	CASRPTSGRARGTDTQYF
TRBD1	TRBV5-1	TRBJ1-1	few	TGCGCCAGCAGACCCGGGACAGGGGGCTTCACTGAAGCTTTCTTT	CASRPGTGGFTEAFF
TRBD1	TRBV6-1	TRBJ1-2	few	TGTGCCAGCAGAACCTCAGGGGGCTATGGCTACACCTTC	CASRTSGGYGYTF
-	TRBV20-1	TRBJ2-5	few	TGCAGTGCTCCCGAGGGTTGGCAAGAGACCCAGTACTTC	CSAPEGWQETQYF
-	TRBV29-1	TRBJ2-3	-	TGCAGCGTTGTGCAGCGTACTAGCACAGATACGCAGTATTTT	CSVVQRTSTDTQYF
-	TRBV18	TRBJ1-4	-	TGTGCCAGCTCAGCCCGCGCCGGCGCAACTAATGAAAAACTGTTTTTT	CASSARAGATNEKLFF
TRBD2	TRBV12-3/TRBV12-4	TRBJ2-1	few	TGTGCCAGCGCCAAGACTAGCAGTTCCTACAATGAGCAGTTCTTC	CASAKTSSSYNEQFF
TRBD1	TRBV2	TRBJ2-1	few	TGTGCCGCCAGCAAAGGGACAGCCTCCTACAATGAGCAGTTCTTC	CAASKGTASYNEQFF
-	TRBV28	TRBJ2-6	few	TGTGAAGGCCCCGACTACTCTGGGGCCAACGTCCTGACTTTC	CEGPDYSGANVLTF
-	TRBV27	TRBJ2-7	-	TGTGCCAGCAGTTTCGGCCAGCAGGCCTACGAGCAGTACTTC	CASSFGQQAYEQYF
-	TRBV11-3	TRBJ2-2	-	TGTGCCAGCAGCTTAGGGCAGTTCTCCGGGGAGCTGTTTTTT	CASSLGQFSGELFF
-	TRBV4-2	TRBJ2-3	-	TGTGCCAGCAGCCAAGACGGGACTTACACAGATACGCAGTATTTT	CASSQDGTYTDTQYF
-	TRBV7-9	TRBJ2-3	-	TGTGCCAGCACCCCAGACAGTAGCACAGATACGCAGTATTTT	CASTPDSSTDTQYF
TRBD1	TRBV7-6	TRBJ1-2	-	TGTGCCAGCAGCCCACCCCCGGGACAGGGAGACTATGGCTACACCTTC	CASSPPPGQGDYGYTF
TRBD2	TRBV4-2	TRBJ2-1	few	TGTGCCAGCAGCCAAGAAGGGACTAGCGGTTACAATGAGCAGTTCTTC	CASSQEGTSGYNEQFF
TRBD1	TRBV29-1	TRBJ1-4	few	TGCAGCGGCGGGACAGCCCATAATGAAAAACTGTTTTTT	CSGGTAHNEKLFF
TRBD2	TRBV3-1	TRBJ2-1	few	TGTGCCAGCAGCCAAGGCGGGGGGGTCGGTGAGCAGTTCTTC	CASSQGGGVGEQFF
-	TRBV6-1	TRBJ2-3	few	TGTGCCTCCAGGCCGTCTAGCACAGATACGCAGTATTTT	CASRPSSTDTQYF
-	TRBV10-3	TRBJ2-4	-	TGTGCCATCAGTGAGGTTCCCGACATTCAGTACTTC	CAISEVPDIQYF
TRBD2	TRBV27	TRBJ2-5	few	TGTGCCAGCAGTTTTGGCGGGAGGCAGGAGACCCAGTACTTC	CASSFGGRQETQYF
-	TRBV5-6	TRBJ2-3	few	TGTGCCAGCAGGCAGGAGTACACAGATACGCAGTATTTT	CASRQEYTDTQYF
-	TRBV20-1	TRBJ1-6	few	TGCAGTGCTACCAGACACTCACGCCTGTATAATTCACCCCTCCACTTT	CSATRHSRLYNSPLHF
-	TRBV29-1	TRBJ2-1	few	TGCAGCGCTCCCTATCCAAGCTCCTACAATGAGCAGTTCTTC	CSAPYPSSYNEQFF
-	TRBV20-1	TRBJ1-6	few	TGCAGTGCTAGTCTAGGCCGGGGGTATTCACCCCTCCACTTT	CSASLGRGYSPLHF
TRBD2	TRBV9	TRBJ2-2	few	TGTGCCAGCACACTAGCGGGGAACACCGGGGAGCTGTTTTTT	CASTLAGNTGELFF
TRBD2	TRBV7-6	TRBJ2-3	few	TGTGCCAGCAGCTTAGTTACTAGCGGGAGTGGTTACACAGATACGCAGTATTTT	CASSLVTSGSGYTDTQYF
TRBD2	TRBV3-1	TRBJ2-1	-	TGTGCCAGCAGCCCGCCCCATAGCGGGAATGAGCAGTTCTTC	CASSPPHSGNEQFF
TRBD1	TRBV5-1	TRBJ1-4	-	TGCGCCAGCAGCCCGACAGGGTTGAGCGAAAAACTGTTTTTT	CASSPTGLSEKLFF
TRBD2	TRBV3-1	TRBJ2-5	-	TGTGCCAGCAGCCAAGCTCCGGGACTAGTGATAGGGACCCAGTACTTC	CASSQAPGLVIGTQYF